A selection of T cell receptor beta chains follows, all from one sample in a study of blood T cell repertoires in COVID-19. Data came from immunoSEQ multiplex PCR; TCRdb stores just in-frame clones and leaves some out. Among more than 350,000 clones listed, roughly 90% were seen once. Sequenced: peripheral blood. The receptors come from a woman in her twenties or thirties with COVID-19, enrolled during active disease. CDR3s include the opening cysteine and the closing phenylalanine or tryptophan. The D gene is left open where the match is weak. The size of a clone is reported for some rows only, either as once, few or many, or as a class for expanded clones.

>TRBJ2-3|-|TRBD2|15|TRBV7-9
TGTGCCAGCAGCTTTTCTAGCGGGAGTTTAGATACGCAGTATTTT
CASSFSSGSLDTQYF
>TRBJ2-1|-|TRBD1|19|TRBV4-1
TGCGCCAGCAGCCAAGTCCCAGGGGGTCTACAAAGCTCCTACAATGAGCAGTTCTTC
CASSQVPGGLQSSYNEQFF
>TRBJ1-1|-|-|17|TRBV18
TGTGCCAGCTCACCGATCCCGGGGGGACGAGTCACCGCTGAAGCTTTCTTT
CASSPIPGGRVTAEAFF
>TRBJ1-2|-|TRBD1|14|TRBV19
TGTGCCAGTAGTAATACAGGGGGCGCCTATGGCTACACCTTC
CASSNTGGAYGYTF
>TRBJ2-4|-|TRBD2|16|TRBV14
TGTGCCAGCAGCCGGGAGCGGGAAGGAGCCAAAAACATTCAGTACTTC
CASSREREGAKNIQYF
>TRBJ2-3|-|TRBD2|19|TRBV4-3
TGCGCCAGCAGCTCCCGACTAGCGGGGGGGCTGGAGGGCACAGATACGCAGTATTTT
CASSSRLAGGLEGTDTQYF
>TRBJ2-1|once|TRBD2|15|TRBV9
TGTGCCAGCAGCCCGAGACTAGCGGCCGACAATGAGCAGTTCTTC
CASSPRLAADNEQFF
>TRBJ2-3|-|TRBD2|18|TRBV7-2
TGTGCCAGCAGCTTCCGGGGTTTAAGCGGGGCAAGCACAGATACGCAGTATTTT
CASSFRGLSGASTDTQYF
>TRBJ2-3|-|TRBD2|13|TRBV30
TGTGCCTGGAATGTGGGGGGGTCAGATACGCAGTATTTT
CAWNVGGSDTQYF
>TRBJ2-1|few|TRBD2|15|TRBV27
TGTGCCAGCAGTTCCGGGACTAGCTCCTACAATGAGCAGTTCTTC
CASSSGTSSYNEQFF
>TRBJ2-4|-|TRBD1|14|TRBV9
TGTGCCAGCAGCCTTGGACAGGGGGTTTACATTCAGTACTTC
CASSLGQGVYIQYF
>TRBJ2-7|-|-|14|TRBV19
TGTGCCAGTAGTACAACGTCTACAGGATACGAGCAGTACTTC
CASSTTSTGYEQYF
>TRBJ2-7|-|-|15|TRBV27
TGTGCCAGCAGTTCCCCTAGAGATGTTTCCTACGAGCAGTACTTC
CASSSPRDVSYEQYF
>TRBJ2-2|-|-|16|TRBV27
TGTGCCAGCAGTTCCCCCCTGAGGTCGAACACCGGGGAGCTGTTTTTT
CASSSPLRSNTGELFF
>TRBJ1-6|few|TRBD1|17|TRBV6-7
TGTGCCAGCAGTTATTTGTCGGGACAGGGGGTTTGGGAGCCCCTCCACTTT
CASSYLSGQGVWEPLHF
>TRBJ1-2|-|-|13|TRBV2
TGTGCCAGCGACACCGCAGGGCAGGTTGGCTACACCTTC
CASDTAGQVGYTF
>TRBJ2-1|once|-|14|TRBV15
TGTGCCACCAGCTCAGCGAGGGCCTACAATGAGCAGTTCTTC
CATSSARAYNEQFF
>TRBJ2-7|-|TRBD1|14|TRBV10-3
TGTGCCATCAGTGAGAGGGACAGCTACTACGAGCAGTACTTC
CAISERDSYYEQYF
>TRBJ1-4|once|-|16|TRBV11-3
TGTGCCAGCAGCTCCGGGGACATTGCAACTAATGAAAAACTGTTTTTT
CASSSGDIATNEKLFF
>TRBJ2-7|-|-|14|TRBV4-3
TGCGCCAGCAGCCCTCGGACTGGCTCCTACGAGCAGTACTTC
CASSPRTGSYEQYF
>TRBJ1-1|-|TRBD1|16|TRBV5-1
TGCGCCAGCAGCTCAACAGGGGGTGCATCTGGAACTGAAGCTTTCTTT
CASSSTGGASGTEAFF
>TRBJ2-5|-|TRBD2|11|TRBV2
TGTGCCAGCGCGGGGGGAGAGACCCAGTACTTC
CASAGGETQYF
>TRBJ2-3|-|-|15|TRBV28
TGTGCCAGCAGTTCGCAACCGGCCGGGGCAGATACGCAGTATTTT
CASSSQPAGADTQYF
>TRBJ2-7|-|-|16|TRBV4-1
TGCGCCAGCAGCCAAGGGGGACATTTTGTACCCTACGAGCAGTACTTC
CASSQGGHFVPYEQYF
>TRBJ2-1|-|TRBD2|17|TRBV7-9
TGTGCCAGCAGCACCGGACTAGCGGGGGGCTACTACAATGAGCAGTTCTTC
CASSTGLAGGYYNEQFF
>TRBJ1-3|-|TRBD1|16|TRBV3-1/TRBV3-2
TGTGCCAGCAGCCAAGAGGGACAGGGGGCAGGAAACACCATATATTTT
CASSQEGQGAGNTIYF
>TRBJ1-2|-|-|13|TRBV25-1
TGTGCCAGCAGGCGACTGGGCAGCGGCGGCTACACCTTC
CASRRLGSGGYTF
>TRBJ1-2|-|TRBD1|15|TRBV25-1
TGTGCCAGCAGTAACAGGGGTGTTGCGGGCTATGGCTACACCTTC
CASSNRGVAGYGYTF
>TRBJ1-2|-|-|16|TRBV23-1
TGCGCCAGCAGTCAACCCTTTCACTGCAGGGAGGTTTGCTACACCTTC
CASSQPFHCREVCYTF
>TRBJ1-6|-|-|15|TRBV3-1/TRBV3-2
TGTGCCAGCAGCCAAGAGGACAGACGACCATTTCCCCTCCACTTT
CASSQEDRRPFPLHF
>TRBJ2-3|-|TRBD2|16|TRBV4-2
TGTGCCAGCAGCCCCCTTTCTAGCGGGCCCGGGGATACGCAGTATTTT
CASSPLSSGPGDTQYF
>TRBJ1-5|-|-|14|TRBV19
TGTGCCAGTAGTGGAGGGCATAGCAATCAGCCCCAGCATTTT
CASSGGHSNQPQHF
>TRBJ2-3|-|TRBD2|19|TRBV4-2
TGTGCCAGCAGCCCCTTAACTTCCCCCGGGACTATGTCCACAGATACGCAGTATTTT
CASSPLTSPGTMSTDTQYF
>TRBJ1-1|once|-|14|TRBV4-3
TGCGCCAGCAGCCAAGATAGGGGGAACACTGAAGCTTTCTTT
CASSQDRGNTEAFF
>TRBJ2-2|-|-|15|TRBV12-1
TGTGCCAGCAGCGTGGGACTAGTGAGCACCGGGGAGCTGTTTTTT
CASSVGLVSTGELFF
>TRBJ2-5|once|TRBD2|17|TRBV6-1
TGTGCCAGCAGTGTCGAGACTAGCGGAAGGCTTAGGGGGACCCAGTACTTC
CASSVETSGRLRGTQYF
>TRBJ2-3|-|TRBD2|17|TRBV20-1
TGCAGTGCTAGTACGCCTAGCGGGAGGGCCTGGACAGATACGCAGTATTTT
CSASTPSGRAWTDTQYF
>TRBJ2-5|-|TRBD1|14|TRBV7-2
TGTGCCAGCAGCGCAAGACAGGGAACGGAGACCCAGTACTTC
CASSARQGTETQYF
>TRBJ1-6|-|-|14|TRBV6-5
TGTGCCAGCAACTTCAAGGGGTATAATTCACCCCTCCACTTT
CASNFKGYNSPLHF
>TRBJ2-2|-|TRBD1|15|TRBV27
TGTGCCAGCAGTCTAAAATACAGGGGACCCGGGGAGCTGTTTTTT
CASSLKYRGPGELFF
>TRBJ1-4|-|-|15|TRBV4-1
TGCGCCAGCAGCCCCAGGGAGGGGGTGGTTGAAAAACTGTTTTTT
CASSPREGVVEKLFF
>TRBJ1-2|-|-|15|TRBV7-9
TGTGCCAGCAGCATCTTACGAGGCTCTAACTATGGCTACACCTTC
CASSILRGSNYGYTF
>TRBJ2-5|-|-|12|TRBV18
TGTGCCAGCTCACCTACGGGGGAGACCCAGTACTTC
CASSPTGETQYF
>TRBJ2-1|-|-|11|TRBV6-2/TRBV6-3
TGTGCCAGCAGTTACTCGGCTGAGCAGTTCTTC
CASSYSAEQFF
>TRBJ2-1|-|TRBD2|15|TRBV7-2
TGTGCCAGCAGCCGGACTAGCGGGGCCGGGGATGAGCAGTTCTTC
CASSRTSGAGDEQFF